This TCR beta chain was documented in a study of T-cell memory formation after mild COVID-19. General study points: Day 15 to 85 contractors were CD4/CD8 balanced; later expanders leaned CD4+. That cross-reactive memory joined was suggested by some responding clones appearing in pre-infection memory.

From the 5' RACE reads, TCRdb called clonotypes with MiXCR, one entry per CDR3 protein. The sample yields hundreds of thousands of distinct CDR3 sequences, about 16% seen once. This clonotype was observed at least ten times. Its antigen is unidentified. This TCR came from a man aged 18 to 35 who had mild COVID-19 (a few samples of this study predate the infection). Cell type and time point are not known. The sample consisted of PBMCs or a T cell subset sorted from them (not recorded which).

CDR3 protein: CASSLGTGGETQYF. The CDR3 DNA sequence: TGCGCCAGCAGCCTTGGGACAGGAGGGGAGACCCAGTACTTC. The rearrangement links TRBV4-3 to TRBJ2-5; TRBD1 aligns across 8 bases. With V trimmed by 4 bases and J by 5 bases, 6 bases remained unmatched. CDR3 size: 14 residues. CDR1 LGHNA and CDR2 YSLEER come from the germline V gene.